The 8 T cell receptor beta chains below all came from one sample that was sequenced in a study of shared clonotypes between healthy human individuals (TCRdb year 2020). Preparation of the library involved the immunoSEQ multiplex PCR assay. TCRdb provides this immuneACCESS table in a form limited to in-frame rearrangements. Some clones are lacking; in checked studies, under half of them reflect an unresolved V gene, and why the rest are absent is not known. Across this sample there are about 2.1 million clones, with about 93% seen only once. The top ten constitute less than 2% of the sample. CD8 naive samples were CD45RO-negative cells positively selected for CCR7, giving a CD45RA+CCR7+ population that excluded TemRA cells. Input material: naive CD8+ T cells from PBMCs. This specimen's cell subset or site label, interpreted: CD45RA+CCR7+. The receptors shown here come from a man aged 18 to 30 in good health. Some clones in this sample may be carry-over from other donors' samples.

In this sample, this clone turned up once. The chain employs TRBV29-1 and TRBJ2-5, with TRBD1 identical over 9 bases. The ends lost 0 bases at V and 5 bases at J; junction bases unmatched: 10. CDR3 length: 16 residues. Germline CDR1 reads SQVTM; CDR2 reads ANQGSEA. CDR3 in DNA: TGCAGCGTTGAAGATCCAGCATCCGGGACAGGGGAGACCCAGTACTTC. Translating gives CSVEDPASGTGETQYF.

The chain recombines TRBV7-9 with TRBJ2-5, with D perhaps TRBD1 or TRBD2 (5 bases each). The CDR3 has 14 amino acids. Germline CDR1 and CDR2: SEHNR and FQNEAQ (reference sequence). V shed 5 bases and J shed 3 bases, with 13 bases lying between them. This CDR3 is CASSPYEGKETQYF. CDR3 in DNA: TGTGCCAGCAGCCCATATGAGGGGAAAGAGACCCAGTACTTC. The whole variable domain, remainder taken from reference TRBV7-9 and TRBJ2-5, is DTGVSQNPRHKITKRGQNVTFRCDPISEHNRLYWYRQTLGQGPEFLTYFQNEAQLEKSRLLSDRFSAERPKGSFSTLEIQRTEQGDSAMYLCASSPYEGKETQYFGPGTRLLVL.

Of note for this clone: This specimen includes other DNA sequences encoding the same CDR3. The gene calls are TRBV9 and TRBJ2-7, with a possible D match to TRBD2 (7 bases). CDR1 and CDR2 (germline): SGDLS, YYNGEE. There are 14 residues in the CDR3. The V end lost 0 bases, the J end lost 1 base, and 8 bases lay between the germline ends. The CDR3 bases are TGTGCCAGCAGCGTAGAGGGGGGGTCCTACGAGCAGTACTTC. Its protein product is CASSVEGGSYEQYF.

The DNA of the CDR3 is TGCGCCAGCAGCCGCCTCCTAGCCAGCCAAGAGACCCAGTACTTC. Translated: CASSRLLASQETQYF. This chain uses TRBV4-3 with TRBJ2-5; tentative D call: TRBD2 (5 bases). V was shortened by 4 bases and J by 1 base, with 13 bases between the two germline ends. CDR3 length: 15 residues. Germline CDR1 LGHNA, CDR2 YSLEER.

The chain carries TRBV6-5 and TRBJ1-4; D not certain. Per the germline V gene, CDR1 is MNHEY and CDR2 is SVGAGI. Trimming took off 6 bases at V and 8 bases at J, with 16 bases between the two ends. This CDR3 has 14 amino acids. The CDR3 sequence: CASRPTTPGEKLFF. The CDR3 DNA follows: TGTGCCAGCAGGCCCACAACGCCCGGGGAAAAACTGTTTTTT.

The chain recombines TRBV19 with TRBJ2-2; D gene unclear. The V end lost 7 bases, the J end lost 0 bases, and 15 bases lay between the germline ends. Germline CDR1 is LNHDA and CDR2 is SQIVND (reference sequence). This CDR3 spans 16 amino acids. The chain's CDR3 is CASTPEGQTNTGELFF. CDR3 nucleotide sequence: TGTGCCAGTACCCCAGAAGGGCAGACGAACACCGGGGAGCTGTTTTTT. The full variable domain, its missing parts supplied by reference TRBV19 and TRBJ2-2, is DGGITQSPKYLFRKEGQNVTLSCEQNLNHDAMYWYRQDPGQGLRLIYYSQIVNDFQKGDIAEGYSVSREKKESFPLTVTSAQKNPTAFYLCASTPEGQTNTGELFFGEGSRLTVL.

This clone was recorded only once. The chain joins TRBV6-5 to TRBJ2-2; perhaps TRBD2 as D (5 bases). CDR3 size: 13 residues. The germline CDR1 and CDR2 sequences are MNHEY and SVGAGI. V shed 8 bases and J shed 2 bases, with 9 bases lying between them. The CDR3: CASEGPNTGELFF. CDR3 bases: TGTGCCAGCGAGGGTCCTAACACCGGGGAGCTGTTTTTT.

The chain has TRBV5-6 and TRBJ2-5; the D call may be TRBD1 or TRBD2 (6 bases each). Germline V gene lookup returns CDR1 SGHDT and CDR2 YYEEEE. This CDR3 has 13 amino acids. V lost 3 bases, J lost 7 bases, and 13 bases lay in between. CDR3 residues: CASSSGGGGTQYF. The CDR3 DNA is TGTGCCAGCAGCTCCGGGGGCGGAGGGACCCAGTACTTC. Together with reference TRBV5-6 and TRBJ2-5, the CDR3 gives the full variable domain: DAGVTQSPTHLIKTRGQQVTLRCSPKSGHDTVSWYQQALGQGPQFIFQYYEEEERQRGNFPDRFSGHQFPNYSSELNVNALLLGDSALYLCASSSGGGGTQYFGPGTRLLVL.